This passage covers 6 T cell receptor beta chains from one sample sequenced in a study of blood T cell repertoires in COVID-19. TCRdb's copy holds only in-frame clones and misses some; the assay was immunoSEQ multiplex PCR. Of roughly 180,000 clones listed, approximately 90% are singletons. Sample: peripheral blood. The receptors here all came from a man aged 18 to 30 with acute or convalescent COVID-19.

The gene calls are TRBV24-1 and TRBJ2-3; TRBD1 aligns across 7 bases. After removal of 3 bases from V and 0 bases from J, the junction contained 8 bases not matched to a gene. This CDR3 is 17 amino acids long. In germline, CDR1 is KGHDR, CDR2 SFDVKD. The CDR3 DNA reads TGTGCCACCAGTGATGTTCCGACAGGGCTGAGCACAGATACGCAGTATTTT. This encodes CATSDVPTGLSTDTQYF.

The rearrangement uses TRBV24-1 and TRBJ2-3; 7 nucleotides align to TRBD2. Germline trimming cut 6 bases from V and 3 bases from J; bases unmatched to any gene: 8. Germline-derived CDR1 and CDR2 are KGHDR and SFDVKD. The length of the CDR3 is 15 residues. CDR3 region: CATSRGPGGTDTQYF. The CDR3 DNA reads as TGTGCCACCAGTCGGGGACCGGGAGGTACAGATACGCAGTATTTT.

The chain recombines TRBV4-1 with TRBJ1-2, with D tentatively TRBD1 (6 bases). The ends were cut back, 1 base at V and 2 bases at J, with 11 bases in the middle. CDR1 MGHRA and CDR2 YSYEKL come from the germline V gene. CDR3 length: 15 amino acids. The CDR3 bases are TGCGCCAGCAGCCAAGGCCCAGGGGACAACTATGGCTACACCTTC. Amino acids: CASSQGPGDNYGYTF.

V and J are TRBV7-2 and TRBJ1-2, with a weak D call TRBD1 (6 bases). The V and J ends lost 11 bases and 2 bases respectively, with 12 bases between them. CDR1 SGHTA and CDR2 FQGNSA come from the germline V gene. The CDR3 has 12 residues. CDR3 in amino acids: CAQQQGNYGYTF. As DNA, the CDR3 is TGTGCCCAACAACAGGGCAACTATGGCTACACCTTC.

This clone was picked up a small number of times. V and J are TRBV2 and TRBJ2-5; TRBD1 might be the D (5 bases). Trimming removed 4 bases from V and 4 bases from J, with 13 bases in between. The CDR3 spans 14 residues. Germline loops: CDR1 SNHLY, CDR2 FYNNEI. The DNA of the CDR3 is TGTGCCAGCAGTGTAGGGGCAGGAAGAGAGACCCAGTACTTC. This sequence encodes CASSVGAGRETQYF. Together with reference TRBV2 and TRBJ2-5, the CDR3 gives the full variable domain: EPEVTQTPSHQVTQMGQEVILRCVPISNHLYFYWYRQILGQKVEFLVSFYNNEISEKSEIFDDQFSVERPDGSNFTLKIRSTKLEDSAMYFCASSVGAGRETQYFGPGTRLLVL.

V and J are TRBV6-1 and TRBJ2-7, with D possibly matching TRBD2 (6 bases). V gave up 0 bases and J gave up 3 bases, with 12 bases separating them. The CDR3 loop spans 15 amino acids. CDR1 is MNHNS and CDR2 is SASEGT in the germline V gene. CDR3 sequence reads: CASSEARDFHYEQYV. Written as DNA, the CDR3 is TGTGCCAGCAGTGAAGCGCGGGACTTCCACTACGAGCAGTACGTC.